This T cell receptor (beta chain) comes out of a study of T cell changes during pregnancy in multiple sclerosis. Produced via immunoSEQ multiplex PCR; TCRdb's table is partial and in-frame only. The sample comprises about 43,000 clones, roughly nine tenths of which are singletons, and roughly 4.8% rests with the top ten. Here the sequenced sample was peripheral blood, taken in the second trimester of pregnancy. The clonotype was recovered from a female donor in good health, enrolled as a control in a pregnancy study.

Here the CDR3 DNA reads TGTGCCATCAGTACAGACACCGGGGGTTACAATGAGCAGTTCTTC. Its translation: CAISTDTGGYNEQFF. The chain combines TRBV10-3 with TRBJ2-1, with TRBD2 as a possible D gene (6 bases). Germline CDR1 and CDR2: ENHRY and SYGVKD. The CDR3 consists of 15 residues. The V end was cut by 5 bases, the J end by 4 bases, with 15 bases between.